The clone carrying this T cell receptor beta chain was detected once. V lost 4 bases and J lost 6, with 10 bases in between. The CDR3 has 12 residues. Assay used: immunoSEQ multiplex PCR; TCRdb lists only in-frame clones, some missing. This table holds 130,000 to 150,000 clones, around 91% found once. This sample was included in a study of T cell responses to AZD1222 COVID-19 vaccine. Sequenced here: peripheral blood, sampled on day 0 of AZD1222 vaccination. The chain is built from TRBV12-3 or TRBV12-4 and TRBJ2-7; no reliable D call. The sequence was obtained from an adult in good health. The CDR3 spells CASSSDAPEQYF. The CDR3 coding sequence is TGTGCCAGCAGTTCGGATGCCCCCGAGCAGTACTTC.